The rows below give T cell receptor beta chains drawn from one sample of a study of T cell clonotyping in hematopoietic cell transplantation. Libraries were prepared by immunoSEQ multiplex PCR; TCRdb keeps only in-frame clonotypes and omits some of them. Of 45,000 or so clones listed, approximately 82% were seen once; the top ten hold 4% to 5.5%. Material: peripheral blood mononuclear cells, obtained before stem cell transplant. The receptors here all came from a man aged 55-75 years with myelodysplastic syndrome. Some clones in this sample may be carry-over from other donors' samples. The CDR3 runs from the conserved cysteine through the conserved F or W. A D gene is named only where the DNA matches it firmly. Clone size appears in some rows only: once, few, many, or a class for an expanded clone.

CDR3nt: TGTGCCAGCAGCTTGAATGGACAGGACTACGAGCAGTACTTC; CDR3aa: CASSLNGQDYEQYF; j_gene: TRBJ2-7; d_gene: TRBD1; len: 14; abundance: once; v_gene: TRBV5-6
CDR3nt: TGCGCCAGCAGCCAAGGACGAGAGGACAGCTCGCGTGAAAAACTGTTTTTT; CDR3aa: CASSQGREDSSREKLFF; j_gene: TRBJ1-4; d_gene: NA; len: 17; abundance: NA; v_gene: TRBV4-3
CDR3nt: TGTGCCAGCAGCCCAAGGGCCGGGACAGATAATTCACCCCTCCACTTT; CDR3aa: CASSPRAGTDNSPLHF; j_gene: TRBJ1-6; d_gene: TRBD1; len: 16; abundance: NA; v_gene: TRBV6-6
CDR3nt: TGTGCCAGCACTCGAGAGGGTAGCAATCAGCCCCAGCATTTT; CDR3aa: CASTREGSNQPQHF; j_gene: TRBJ1-5; d_gene: NA; len: 14; abundance: NA; v_gene: TRBV2
CDR3nt: TGTGCCAGCAGTGAGCAGGGGGCCTTCGTCATTCATGGCTACACCTTC; CDR3aa: CASSEQGAFVIHGYTF; j_gene: TRBJ1-2; d_gene: TRBD1; len: 16; abundance: NA; v_gene: TRBV2
CDR3nt: TGTGCCAGCAGCCTTGGACTGAAAGAGACCCAGTACTTC; CDR3aa: CASSLGLKETQYF; j_gene: TRBJ2-5; d_gene: NA; len: 13; abundance: NA; v_gene: TRBV11-1
CDR3nt: TGTGCCAGCAGCCAAGTTTACTCAGCGGGACCCCAAGAGACCCAGTACTTC; CDR3aa: CASSQVYSAGPQETQYF; j_gene: TRBJ2-5; d_gene: TRBD2; len: 17; abundance: NA; v_gene: TRBV14
CDR3nt: TGTGCCAGCAGCAAAATAGTAACAGCGGGCACTGAAGCTTTCTTT; CDR3aa: CASSKIVTAGTEAFF; j_gene: TRBJ1-1; d_gene: NA; len: 15; abundance: NA; v_gene: TRBV7-9
CDR3nt: TGTGCCAGCAGCTTACACCGGGGGGAGGATACGCAGTATTTT; CDR3aa: CASSLHRGEDTQYF; j_gene: TRBJ2-3; d_gene: TRBD2; len: 14; abundance: NA; v_gene: TRBV7-3
CDR3nt: TGTGCCTGCACGTTAGGATGGGGAGGCACTGAAGCTTTCTTT; CDR3aa: CACTLGWGGTEAFF; j_gene: TRBJ1-1; d_gene: NA; len: 14; abundance: NA; v_gene: TRBV30
CDR3nt: TGTGCCAGCAGCTTGGGGACAGGGGCTTATCAGCCCCAGCATTTT; CDR3aa: CASSLGTGAYQPQHF; j_gene: TRBJ1-5; d_gene: TRBD1; len: 15; abundance: NA; v_gene: TRBV5-8
CDR3nt: TGCGCCAGCAGCCTCGAGAGGCTGGGCCTGGGAACCGGGGAGCTGTTTTTT; CDR3aa: CASSLERLGLGTGELFF; j_gene: TRBJ2-2; d_gene: NA; len: 17; abundance: NA; v_gene: TRBV4-1
CDR3nt: TGTGCCTGGAGAACACCTGGGGAGGGGACTAATGAAAAACTGTTTTTT; CDR3aa: CAWRTPGEGTNEKLFF; j_gene: TRBJ1-4; d_gene: NA; len: 16; abundance: NA; v_gene: TRBV30
CDR3nt: TGTGCCAGCAGCTTAGTAGGGGGGCAGGTCAACTATGGCTACACCTTC; CDR3aa: CASSLVGGQVNYGYTF; j_gene: TRBJ1-2; d_gene: NA; len: 16; abundance: NA; v_gene: TRBV7-2
CDR3nt: TGTGCCAGCAGTTCGCAGGGGCAAGAGACCCAGTACTTC; CDR3aa: CASSSQGQETQYF; j_gene: TRBJ2-5; d_gene: NA; len: 13; abundance: NA; v_gene: TRBV11-2
CDR3nt: TGTGCCAGCAGCTTACCTCCTCCGGGGGGGATTGGAGAGACCCAGTACTTC; CDR3aa: CASSLPPPGGIGETQYF; j_gene: TRBJ2-5; d_gene: TRBD2; len: 17; abundance: few; v_gene: TRBV7-9
CDR3nt: TGTGCCAGCAGTTACTCGATACAGCCTAACACTGAAGCTTTCTTT; CDR3aa: CASSYSIQPNTEAFF; j_gene: TRBJ1-1; d_gene: NA; len: 15; abundance: NA; v_gene: TRBV6-5
CDR3nt: TGTGCCAGCAGCTCGCACCCTAAACGGGCCTCGAAGGACCTCTATGGCTACACCTTC; CDR3aa: CASSSHPKRASKDLYGYTF; j_gene: TRBJ1-2; d_gene: NA; len: 19; abundance: NA; v_gene: TRBV7-8
CDR3nt: TGTGCCTGGGGATACGGGCTCATGAACACTGAAGCTTTCTTT; CDR3aa: CAWGYGLMNTEAFF; j_gene: TRBJ1-1; d_gene: NA; len: 14; abundance: NA; v_gene: TRBV30
CDR3nt: TGCAGTGCTAGCGACAGTTCACCCCTCCACTTT; CDR3aa: CSASDSSPLHF; j_gene: TRBJ1-6; d_gene: NA; len: 11; abundance: NA; v_gene: TRBV20-1
CDR3nt: TGCAGCGCCGCGGGACACTCCAATCAGCCCCAGCATTTT; CDR3aa: CSAAGHSNQPQHF; j_gene: TRBJ1-5; d_gene: NA; len: 13; abundance: NA; v_gene: TRBV29-1
CDR3nt: TGTGCCAGCAGCTCGGGGGCTAGGTTGATCTCAGATACGCAGTATTTT; CDR3aa: CASSSGARLISDTQYF; j_gene: TRBJ2-3; d_gene: NA; len: 16; abundance: NA; v_gene: TRBV7-2
CDR3nt: TGTGCCAGCAGCGACTCCTACGAGCAGTACTTC; CDR3aa: CASSDSYEQYF; j_gene: TRBJ2-7; d_gene: NA; len: 11; abundance: few; v_gene: TRBV5-4